The 29 T cell receptor beta chains below come from one sample, sequenced in a study of OX40 agonist ivuxolimab in advanced cancers. Library preparation employed the immunoSEQ multiplex PCR assay. Drawn from immuneACCESS, this table holds only the in-frame rearrangements with V and J called that TCRdb kept. Clones are partly lost; checked studies trace under half to an unresolved V gene and leave the rest unexplained. This sample holds 63,000 or so clones; about 86% were observed only once. Around 2.3% of the sample rests with the top ten. This sample comprised CD4+ or CD8+ T cells sorted from blood, obtained in a trial of the OX40 agonist ivuxolimab. These receptors all come from an adult with an advanced solid tumor such as melanoma, head and neck, liver or kidney cancer.

The CDR3 DNA follows: TGTGCCAGCAGCGTAGAGCCTAGCCCCAGGGAGCTGTTTTTT. This encodes CASSVEPSPRELFF. The chain employs TRBV9 and TRBJ2-2; D possibly corresponds to TRBD2 (5 bases). V was cut by 0 bases and J by 9 bases, with 12 bases left in between. The CDR3 extends over 14 amino acids. Per germline, CDR1 SGDLS and CDR2 YYNGEE.

The chain recombines TRBV5-4 with TRBJ2-7, with no clear D. Germline CDR1 reads SGHNT; CDR2 reads YYREEE (reference sequence). V was cut by 0 bases and J by 2 bases, with 15 bases left in between. The CDR3 is 16 amino acids. The CDR3 here is CASSLGPADRTYEQYF. The CDR3 coding sequence is TGTGCCAGCAGCTTGGGACCCGCTGACCGCACCTACGAGCAGTACTTC.

The CDR3 protein is CAGSRGLLGSYEQYF. CDR3 DNA: TGTGCCGGGTCGAGGGGCCTCCTAGGGTCCTACGAGCAGTACTTC. The chain employs TRBV6-1 and TRBJ2-7; D is perhaps TRBD1 or TRBD2 (5 bases each). From germline, CDR1 is MNHNS and CDR2 SASEGT. Trimming removed 11 bases at V and 1 base at J, with 21 bases between. The CDR3 spans 15 residues.

This sequence joins TRBV19 and TRBJ2-2; the D gene is possibly TRBD1 (5 bases). There are 15 residues in the CDR3. V lost 0 bases and J 7 bases, leaving 12 bases between the germline ends. Germline CDR1 LNHDA, CDR2 SQIVND (reference sequence). The CDR3 protein is CASSIDRELVGELFF. The CDR3 coding sequence is TGTGCCAGTAGTATAGACAGGGAATTGGTCGGGGAGCTGTTTTTT. The variable domain in full, with the rest retrieved from reference TRBV19 and TRBJ2-2, is DGGITQSPKYLFRKEGQNVTLSCEQNLNHDAMYWYRQDPGQGLRLIYYSQIVNDFQKGDIAEGYSVSREKKESFPLTVTSAQKNPTAFYLCASSIDRELVGELFFGEGSRLTVL.

V is TRBV2 and J is TRBJ1-5; TRBD1 matches 7 bases. The germline V gene has CDR1 SNHLY and CDR2 FYNNEI. This CDR3 contains 15 residues. V shed 8 bases and J 0 bases; nucleotides not matched to a gene: 7. CDR3 DNA: TGTGCCAGCGCCAGGGGGAGTAATAGCAATCAGCCCCAGCATTTT. Its translation is CASARGSNSNQPQHF.

The chain uses TRBV6-5 and TRBJ1-1; D not certain. Germline assignment: CDR1 MNHEY and CDR2 SVGAGI. The germline V and J ends were trimmed by 5 bases and 4 bases, with 11 bases remaining between them. The CDR3 is 13 residues long. The CDR3 loop reads CASSRSGSTEAFF. In nucleotides, the CDR3 is TGTGCCAGCAGTAGGTCGGGGTCCACTGAAGCTTTCTTT.

V usage is TRBV10-3 and J usage is TRBJ1-1; D perhaps matches TRBD1 (5 bases). The length of the CDR3 is 13 residues. Germline CDR1 ENHRY, CDR2 SYGVKD. V was clipped by 7 bases and J by 4 bases, with 13 bases between them. The CDR3 loop is CAITGEGSTEAFF. CDR3 DNA: TGTGCCATCACGGGGGAGGGGAGCACTGAAGCTTTCTTT.

This clone was detected once. This chain links TRBV7-2 with TRBJ2-7; D is possibly TRBD1 (5 bases). Germline CDR1 reads SGHTA; CDR2 reads FQGNSA. The CDR3 is made up of 14 amino acids. The V end lost 2 bases, the J end lost 3 bases, and 11 bases lay between the germline ends. CDR3 in amino acids: CASSLYPGRYEQYF. The CDR3 coding sequence is TGTGCCAGCAGCTTATACCCAGGGCGCTACGAGCAGTACTTC.

The gene calls are TRBV5-1 and TRBJ1-1; the D is unclear. Germline V gene sequence: CDR1 SGHRS, CDR2 YFSETQ. The CDR3 extends over 12 amino acids. V was trimmed by 1 base and J by 7 bases, leaving 8 bases between them. This CDR3 reads CASSLSGFEAFF. The CDR3 coding sequence is TGCGCCAGCAGCTTGTCGGGTTTTGAAGCTTTCTTT.

V gene TRBV28 combines with J gene TRBJ1-1; 7 positions match TRBD1. Trimming at V came to 5 bases and at J to 4 bases, leaving 10 bases not matched to a gene. The CDR3 totals 15 residues. The V gene's germline CDR1 is MDHEN and CDR2 SYDVKM. CDR3 DNA sequence: TGTGCCAGCAGTAAGTCGTCTACAGGGGTCACTGAAGCTTTCTTT. It is translated as CASSKSSTGVTEAFF.

This chain links TRBV2 with TRBJ1-5, with D possibly TRBD1 on 6 matching bases. The V end lost 6 bases, the J end lost 1 base, and 16 bases lay between the germline ends. This CDR3 region has 16 residues. Germline V CDR1 and CDR2: SNHLY, FYNNEI. Here the CDR3 reads CASSPDSFYSNQPQHF. The CDR3 nucleotides are TGTGCCAGCAGCCCGGACAGTTTCTACAGCAATCAGCCCCAGCATTTT.

The chain couples TRBV4-2 to TRBJ2-3, with a weak D call TRBD2 (6 bases). V was trimmed by 1 base and J by 2 bases, leaving 7 bases between them. From germline, CDR1 is LGHNA and CDR2 YNFKEQ. The CDR3 loop spans 14 amino acids. The CDR3 spells CASSQGGVTDTQYF. For the CDR3, the DNA is TGTGCCAGCAGCCAAGGCGGGGTCACAGATACGCAGTATTTT.

V gene TRBV27 combines with J gene TRBJ1-3, with TRBD1 identical over 8 bases. The CDR3 extends over 15 amino acids. V lost 6 bases, J lost 3 bases, and 7 bases stayed unmatched. CDR1 and CDR2 from the germline V gene are MNHEY and SMNVEV (reference sequence). CDR3 in DNA: TGTGCCAGCAGCCCGGGACAGGAAGGTGGAAACACCATATATTTT. Translating it yields CASSPGQEGGNTIYF.

This clone came up a few times. The chain uses TRBV30 and TRBJ1-1; no clear D gene. Trimming pared 7 bases from V and 1 base from J, leaving 10 bases between. Germline CDR1 and CDR2: GTSNPN and SVGIG (reference sequence). There are 12 residues in the CDR3. The DNA for the CDR3 is TGTGCCTTCACCCGGGGGAACACTGAAGCTTTCTTT. This codes for CAFTRGNTEAFF.

The chain employs TRBV7-2 and TRBJ2-1; D is tentatively TRBD1 or TRBD2 (6 bases each). Trimming removed 5 bases at V and 4 bases at J, with 18 bases between. Germline CDR1 and CDR2: SGHTA and FQGNSA. The CDR3 runs 16 residues. The chain's CDR3 is CASSLLRLGGYNEQFF. CDR3 DNA sequence: TGTGCCAGCAGCCTTCTACGGCTAGGGGGGTACAATGAGCAGTTCTTC. The full variable domain, completed using reference TRBV7-2 and TRBJ2-1, is GAGVSQSPSNKVTEKGKDVELRCDPISGHTALYWYRQSLGQGLEFLIYFQGNSAPDKSGLPSDRFSAERTGGSVSTLTIQRTQQEDSAVYLCASSLLRLGGYNEQFFGPGTRLTVL.

This rearrangement joins TRBV25-1 to TRBJ1-5; no reliable D call. The CDR3 has 15 amino acids. Trimming left V 1 base short and J 1 base short, with 8 bases between. Germline V gene sequence: CDR1 MGHDK, CDR2 SYGVNS. In nucleotides, the CDR3 is TGTGCCAGCAGTGAATCCACGGACAGCAATCAGCCCCAGCATTTT. This encodes CASSESTDSNQPQHF. Full variable domain (remainder filled in from reference TRBV25-1 and TRBJ1-5): EADIYQTPRYLVIGTGKKITLECSQTMGHDKMYWYQQDPGMELHLIHYSYGVNSTEKGDLSSESTVSRIRTEHFPLTLESARPSHTSQYLCASSESTDSNQPQHFGDGTRLSIL.

In this sample, this clone turned up once. This chain uses TRBV6-6 with TRBJ2-5; D may be TRBD2 (7 bases). This CDR3 comprises 15 residues. Germline V lookup: CDR1 MNHNY, CDR2 SVGAGI (reference sequence). The V gene lost 7 bases and the J gene lost 1 base, with 16 bases spanning the gap. The CDR3 loop reads CASISGASGQETQYF. The CDR3 nucleotides are TGTGCCAGCATTTCGGGGGCTAGCGGCCAAGAGACCCAGTACTTC.

CDR3 DNA: TGTGCCAGCAGCTTAGGGTCCCTAGCGGGGGCCTTCAGCACAGATACGCAGTATTTT. Translated: CASSLGSLAGAFSTDTQYF. V and J are TRBV7-6 and TRBJ2-3; TRBD2 matches at 10 bases. Germline V CDR1 and CDR2: SGHVS, FNYEAQ. The CDR3 is 19 amino acids. Unmatched junction bases numbered 10, after V lost 1 base and J lost 0 bases.

J is TRBJ2-7 and V is TRBV7-2, with TRBD1 identical over 7 bases. The V gene's germline CDR1 is SGHTA and CDR2 FQGNSA. V dropped 4 bases and J dropped 0; count of bases not matched to a gene: 6. CDR3 size: 15 residues. The CDR3 DNA reads as TGTGCCAGCAGCTCCGACGGGGACAGCTCCTACGAGCAGTACTTC. Amino acid sequence: CASSSDGDSSYEQYF.

This clone appeared a few times. The rearrangement uses TRBV7-3 and TRBJ2-1; 14 nucleotides match TRBD2. CDR1 is SGHTA and CDR2 is FQGTGA in the germline V gene. Trimming cost V 5 bases and J 4 bases; bases outside gene matches: 10. The CDR3 totals 18 residues. CDR3 DNA: TGTGCCAGCAGCGTAGAGGGGACTAGCGGGAGTAGGTACAATGAGCAGTTCTTC. It is translated as CASSVEGTSGSRYNEQFF.

This clone occurred once. The chain carries TRBV15 and TRBJ2-3; D perhaps matches TRBD2 (5 bases). Per the germline V gene, CDR1 is LNHNV and CDR2 is YYDKDF (reference sequence). CDR3 size: 14 residues. The germline V and J ends were trimmed by 8 bases and 4 bases, with 16 bases remaining between them. The CDR3 region is CATVSRGAADTQYF. DNA for the CDR3: TGTGCCACCGTAAGCCGGGGAGCAGCAGATACGCAGTATTTT.

The V and J genes are TRBV2 and TRBJ2-2; tentatively, D is TRBD1 (5 bases). The length of the CDR3 is 13 residues. The V gene lost 8 bases and the J gene lost 7 bases, with 14 bases spanning the gap. Per germline, CDR1 SNHLY and CDR2 FYNNEI. This CDR3 reads CASWEQADGELFF. In nucleotides, the CDR3 is TGTGCCAGCTGGGAACAGGCGGACGGGGAGCTGTTTTTT.

This clone was seen just once. V and J are TRBV18 and TRBJ2-2; D unclear. The germline CDR1 and CDR2 sequences are KGHSH and LQKENI. The germline V and J ends were trimmed by 2 bases and 2 bases, with 9 bases remaining between them. The CDR3 runs to 15 residues. Written as DNA, the CDR3 is TGTGCCAGCTCACCAGGCTTTGCCAACACCGGGGAGCTGTTTTTT. It translates to CASSPGFANTGELFF.

The chain combines TRBV6-1 with TRBJ2-7; D is ambiguous. This CDR3 has 10 amino acids. The V gene's germline CDR1 is MNHNS and CDR2 SASEGT. V lost 5 bases and J lost 6, with 5 bases in between. CDR3 residues: CASSRSEQYF. CDR3 DNA sequence: TGTGCCAGCAGTCGGTCCGAGCAGTACTTC.

The chain links TRBV29-1 to TRBJ2-7; D not resolved. This CDR3 contains 15 residues. The ends were cut back, 5 bases at V and 0 bases at J, with 17 bases in the middle. Germline loops: CDR1 SQVTM, CDR2 ANQGSEA. CDR3 DNA sequence: TGCAGCGTTTTCGGTGGCAGTGGGGTCTCCTACGAGCAGTACTTC. It encodes CSVFGGSGVSYEQYF.

The rearrangement uses TRBV27 and TRBJ2-3; no clear D gene. The CDR3 is 13 residues long. V was cut by 5 bases and J by 2 bases, with 8 bases left in between. Germline assignment: CDR1 MNHEY and CDR2 SMNVEV (reference sequence). The CDR3 bases are TGTGCCAGCAGTCCCCTAGTCACAGATACGCAGTATTTT. It is translated as CASSPLVTDTQYF.

The chain links TRBV6-6 to TRBJ1-4; no clear D. The CDR3 contains 15 residues. The V end was cut by 0 bases, the J end by 5 bases, with 10 bases between. CDR1 and CDR2 (germline): MNHNY, SVGAGI (reference sequence). DNA for the CDR3: TGTGCCAGCAGTTACTCCGGTTTGGGGAATGAAAAACTGTTTTTT. This encodes CASSYSGLGNEKLFF.

The J gene is TRBJ2-2, the V gene TRBV15; D gene ambiguous. V gave up 1 base and J gave up 7 bases, with 10 bases separating them. CDR3 length: 14 amino acids. The V gene's germline CDR1 is LNHNV and CDR2 YYDKDF (reference sequence). CDR3 DNA sequence: TGTGCCACCAGCAGAGCGGCCTTTGGCGGGGAGCTGTTTTTT. It encodes CATSRAAFGGELFF.

Worth noting for this clone: Other nucleotide sequences from this sample produce the same CDR3. The rearrangement links TRBV9 to TRBJ1-1; the D is unclear. This CDR3 is 13 amino acids long. CDR1 is SGDLS, CDR2 YYNGEE, per germline. Deletions cut 3 bases from V and 0 bases from J, with 6 bases between. DNA for the CDR3: TGTGCCAGCAGCGGACTCCTGAACACTGAAGCTTTCTTT. Translation gives CASSGLLNTEAFF.